The source of this T cell receptor beta chain is a study of T cell changes during pregnancy in multiple sclerosis. This clone was recorded a few times. The data were produced by immunoSEQ multiplex PCR, yet TCRdb's version contains in-frame clones alone and is incomplete. In the table there are more than 25,000 clones, about 88% of which are singletons. V lost 4 bases and J lost 2, with 12 bases in between. Germline V lookup: CDR1 SQVTM, CDR2 ANQGSEA. The CDR3 spans 15 residues. Sample: CD8+ T cells from peripheral blood mononuclear cells, taken after pregnancy. V and J are TRBV29-1 and TRBJ2-6; D not resolved. The TCR sequence derives from a female donor with multiple sclerosis, enrolled in a pregnancy study. The CDR3 sequence is CSVVPVEPGANVLTF. The CDR3 nucleotides read TGCAGCGTTGTTCCGGTAGAACCTGGGGCCAACGTCCTGACTTTC.